This is a list of T cell receptor beta chains from one sample in a study of read filtering for tumor transcriptome and immune sequencing. TCRdb analysed the reads with MiXCR anew, one entry per CDR3 protein. The table has over 50,000 distinct CDR3 sequences, about a fifth seen once. The sample taken for sequencing was a population of CD138-negative cells sorted from bone marrow. The receptors shown here come from a donor at least 40 years old with multiple myeloma. Each CDR3 is given without its conserved first and last residue. The order of the fields is CDR3 protein, V gene, clone size. A clone size is listed for some rows: how often the clone was seen (once, few, many), or a class if it is expanded.

CDR3 protein: ASTGGQGLGTEAF
V gene: TRBV5-5
clone size: few

CDR3 protein: ASSVGDRNTEAF
V gene: TRBV9
clone size: few

CDR3 protein: ATSAGLAGYNEQF
V gene: TRBV24-1
clone size: many

CDR3 protein: SSRLAGTYEQY
V gene: TRBV20-1
clone size: many

CDR3 protein: SARGQYSYNEQF
V gene: TRBV20-1
clone size: many

CDR3 protein: ASSQGWELADYEQY
V gene: TRBV3-1
clone size: many

CDR3 protein: ASSSGEARSYGYT
V gene: TRBV6-5
clone size: many

CDR3 protein: ASSLVSGQHYEQY
V gene: TRBV5-1
clone size: many

CDR3 protein: ATSSVDHGLAAYNEQF
V gene: TRBV15
clone size: many

CDR3 protein: SETGSYNEQF
V gene: TRBV20-1
clone size: many

CDR3 protein: ASSQERTSQYTQY
V gene: TRBV3-1
clone size: many

CDR3 protein: SARETGGHGYT
V gene: TRBV20-1
clone size: many

CDR3 protein: ASSLRQGSNTGELF
V gene: TRBV7-6
clone size: many

CDR3 protein: ASSLGGPIGELF
V gene: TRBV28
clone size: many

CDR3 protein: SVRGPPGPQY
V gene: TRBV29-1
clone size: few

CDR3 protein: ASERGGSTDTQY
V gene: TRBV6-6
clone size: many

CDR3 protein: ASSLTEGFEQY
V gene: TRBV7-3
clone size: many

CDR3 protein: ASSLRESNEQY
V gene: TRBV7-9
clone size: many

CDR3 protein: AISESTSLHEQY
V gene: TRBV10-3
clone size: many

CDR3 protein: ASSQGGWYGYT
V gene: TRBV14
clone size: few

CDR3 protein: SARLATPHEQY
V gene: TRBV20-1
clone size: many

CDR3 protein: ATRQGSRPIEAF
V gene: TRBV2
clone size: many

CDR3 protein: ASSVSGGGTDTQY
V gene: TRBV10-2
clone size: many

CDR3 protein: ASSQQQGGGPDTQY
V gene: TRBV23-1
clone size: few

CDR3 protein: SVDLGGNQPQH
V gene: TRBV29-1
clone size: few

CDR3 protein: ASIHRSGEYEQY
V gene: TRBV5-1
clone size: many

CDR3 protein: SDRRGGPGRNEQF
V gene: TRBV20-1
clone size: many

CDR3 protein: ASSPSKGAYEQY
V gene: TRBV18
clone size: NA